The source of this T cell receptor beta chain is a study of regulatory T cells in long-lasting Graves disease (TCRdb year 2021). About the investigation overall: Patients with newly diagnosed Graves' disease had been on antithyroid drugs for under 3 months. This study used TCR sequencing and RNA sequencing of peripheral blood to compare persistent Graves' disease patients against newly diagnosed Graves' disease patients. A total of roughly 33 samples were covered by TCR sequencing, comprising 13 persistent and 20 or so newly diagnosed Graves' disease patients. The study took place in China and was registered as a clinical trial.

Broad study findings and their caveats: Persistent Graves' disease patients showed lower TCR Shannon entropy and fewer highly expanded clones than newly diagnosed patients, suggesting clonal expansion. More public clonotypes were shared among persistent patients (more than 2,500) than among newly diagnosed patients (roughly 1,000). Peripheral blood alone was examined, since thyroid tissue, which constituted the primary lesion, could not be accessed. As a limitation, the authors acknowledged that the small sample size may reduce accuracy. Preferential use of TRBV28, TRBJ1-2 and TRBJ2-5 was observed in persistent disease, whereas TRBV20-1 and TRBJ2-1 were favored in newly diagnosed disease. Sequencing and analysis were restricted to the TCR beta chain.

The CDR3 numbers 14 residues from cysteine through phenylalanine. The CDR3 DNA has 42 bases and is translated from base 1. The V end gives up 7 bases and the J end 7 bases, leaving 6 bases in the junction not matched to a gene. The germline V gene (reference sequence) provides CDR1 LGHDT and CDR2 YNNKEL. Per the publication, the time point label means: newly diagnosed GD, antithyroid drugs for less than 3 months. RNA was extracted from PBMCs in TRIzol for both TCR sequencing and RNA sequencing. The diagnosis of Graves' disease was made according to American Thyroid Association guidelines. Recruitment of patients was carried out at an endocrinology department in Xi'an, China. From each patient, around 9.3 milliliters of peripheral blood was collected into an EDTA anticoagulant tube. Ficoll Paque Plus density gradient separation was used to isolate PBMCs, and no further T cell sorting was done. RNA quality was checked with an Agilent 2100 Bioanalyzer and agarose gel, and concentration with a NanoDrop 2000.

This clonotype was seen many times. Its antigen is unknown. No much larger clone is present one base from it, and per-base qualities are unavailable. Receptor amplification or capture employed multiplex PCR. This sample was sequenced with an Illumina HiSeq 4000. To build TCR beta libraries, CDR3 regions were amplified by Arm-PCR using iRepertoire HTBI primers. Before sequencing, the PCR products went through gel purification. From the authors' description of their analysis: Across samples, about 63 TRBV and roughly 15 TRBJ segments were identified and used for gene usage analysis of CDR3 amino acid clonotypes. COPE and FqMerger were used to merge filtered high-quality paired reads into contigs. Contigs were aligned with BLAST to IMGT TRBV, TRBD and TRBJ reference genes, and CDR3 was defined per IMGT. Highly expanded clones were defined as clonotypes with a frequency above 0.1%. Shannon entropy served as the measure of repertoire diversity, while the Gini coefficient captured V-J evenness. A clonotype was considered public if more than one individual shared it. TCRdb redid the processing of the public reads, applying fastp at Q25 and MiXCR, and retained in-frame beta chains. Rows are combined by CDR3 protein, so each entry shows the most common genes and DNA. TCRdb assigned the V and J calls; the authors' analysis was not used. This sample has some 460,000 distinct CDR3 sequences in its table, and 15% to 20% of those were observed once. About 12% of the sample comes from the top ten.

This sample was shared with a second study, whose subject was T cells in Graves' hyperthyroidism and ophthalmopathy. Reported in the second study: Graves' hyperthyroidism was defined as stable when no progression to ophthalmopathy occurred over 18 months of follow-up. Hyperthyroidism patients were newly diagnosed, with disease duration under 2 months, and aged 18 to 65 years. Exclusion was applied to patients with uncontrolled infections, other autoimmune diseases, pregnancy or lactation. Diagnoses were established on the basis of clinical symptoms, serum thyroxine and TRAb, thyroid ultrasound, and orbital computed tomography. The TCR CDR3 was subjected to a first round of RT-PCR using the HTBI primer set and the Qiagen OneStep RT-PCR kit. Most expanded thyroid clonotypes (frequency above 0.001) were also detected in blood, suggesting blood repertoires may reflect thyroid immune responses. A 13 V-J signature model separated ophthalmopathy from stable hyperthyroidism, with over 85% sensitivity and roughly 82% specificity in cross-validation and 80%/75% in testing. In validation, the model predicted progression to ophthalmopathy with over 65% sensitivity and approximately 78% specificity, a median of roughly seven months before onset. A discovery cohort of approximately 100 patients, approximately 44 with Graves' ophthalmopathy and 55 to 60 with stable Graves' hyperthyroidism, was used to find distinguishing TCR V-J signatures. Prospective prediction of ophthalmopathy was tested in an independent validation cohort of approximately 19 hyperthyroidism patients and around 16 patients who later progressed to ophthalmopathy. The 100 discovery patients were randomly split 7:3 into training and test sets. In roughly six Graves' hyperthyroidism patients, the study also compared T-cell repertoires from thyroid tissue with T-cell repertoires from blood. Following sampling, methimazole starting at 30 mg daily was given to hyperthyroidism patients, and high-dose intravenous methylprednisolone was given to ophthalmopathy patients. Libraries were constructed in a second round of multiplex PCR, after which size selection and purification were performed. Paired-end sequencing of the libraries was performed with 100 bp reads on an Illumina HiSeq2000. SOAPnuke was used to process the raw data, with reads discarded if the reads contained adapters or uncalled bases, had a mean Phred below 15, or lacked an exact constant-primer or identifier match. High-quality paired reads were merged using COPE v1.2.5, and each unique nucleotide sequence was defined as a clonotype. MiTCR v1.1 was used to align clonotypes to the IMGT TRBV, TRBD and TRBJ reference segments. The analysis was restricted to V-J combinations with a frequency above 0.0001, which together covered roughly 99% of the repertoires. The TCS score was defined as the ratio of F50 (clonal expansion) to E x V (chaos), calculated using BLOSUM62-based TCRdist between CDR3 peptides within each V-J. Welch's t-statistics and random forest reduced fewer than 600 V-J features to around 14, which were used in a naive Bayes classifier (R e1071). Sample size was not statistically predetermined, and blinding of investigators to group allocation was not performed. The paper describes TCR Vbeta CDR3 sequencing of around 140 peripheral blood samples, made up of roughly 40 ophthalmopathy patients, over 70 hyperthyroidism patients and some 17 progressor patients.

The receptor chain draws on TRBV3-1 and TRBJ2-2, with 10 bases in between that match TRBD2. The receptor comes from a man in his forties or fifties with Graves disease. Donor details come from another sample of the same person, matched by shared clones. Source: peripheral blood mononuclear cells (PBMCs), taken at new diagnosis, from a patient treated with antithyroid drugs. The nucleotide sequence reads TGTGCCAGCAAACCTAGCGGGAGTAACGGGGAGCTGTTTTTT. The translation is CASKPSGSNGELFF. The CDR3, completed at both ends by the reference TRBV3-1 and TRBJ2-2 genes, gives the full variable domain DTAVSQTPKYLVTQMGNDKSIKCEQNLGHDTMYWYKQDSKKFLKIMFSYNNKELIINETVPNRFSPKSPDKAHLNLHINSLELGDSAVYFCASKPSGSNGELFFGEGSRLTVL.